Presented here are 16 T cell receptor beta chains from one specimen sequenced in a study of regulatory T cells in long-lasting Graves disease. Relying on iRepertoire HTBI primers and Arm-PCR of CDR3 regions, the team built TCR beta libraries. TCRdb fed the multiplex PCR reads into MiXCR, producing one record per CDR3 protein. In the table there are some 400,000 distinct CDR3 sequences, about 15% of which are singletons. As to time point: newly diagnosed GD, antithyroid drugs for less than 3 months. TCR sequences were obtained from RNA taken from PBMCs. The same data also contributed to another study, on T cells in Graves' hyperthyroidism and ophthalmopathy.

The material sequenced was peripheral blood mononuclear cells (PBMCs), taken at new diagnosis, from a patient treated with antithyroid drugs. Source of these receptors: a woman aged 25 to 39 with Graves disease.

The table lists this clonotype with many counts. The chain employs TRBV11-2 and TRBJ2-5; TRBD2 matches 7 bases. Germline V gene data show CDR1 as SGHAT and CDR2 as FQNNGV. The CDR3 runs to 17 residues. The V and J ends lost 8 bases and 4 bases, in that order; junction bases with no gene match: 19. This CDR3 is CASAAGAGRVVVETQYF. The CDR3 bases are TGTGCCAGCGCCGCTGGAGCGGGAAGAGTGGTGGTAGAGACCCAGTACTTC.

This clonotype was recorded at least ten times. The rearrangement uses TRBV20-1 and TRBJ2-3, with 14 bases that match TRBD2. V lost 0 bases, J lost 3 bases, and 8 bases stayed unmatched. The V gene's germline CDR1 is DFQATT and CDR2 SNEGSKA (reference sequence). The CDR3 is made up of 18 amino acids. For the CDR3, the DNA is TGCAGTGCTAGAGATGGGACTAGCGGGAGAGGAATTACAGATACGCAGTATTTT. Translating it yields CSARDGTSGRGITDTQYF.

This rearrangement joins TRBV28 to TRBJ2-1; perhaps TRBD2 as D (5 bases). CDR3 length: 17 residues. Trimming stripped 5 bases from V and 8 bases from J, with 25 bases between. The germline V gene has CDR1 MDHEN and CDR2 SYDVKM. CDR3 region: CASSPHFGLRAIDEQFF. The CDR3 coding sequence is TGTGCCAGCAGTCCTCACTTCGGACTTAGGGCTATCGATGAGCAGTTCTTC.

The CDR3 loop is CASSVEPHTDTQYF. Written as DNA, the CDR3 is TGTGCCAGCAGCGTAGAGCCCCACACAGATACGCAGTATTTT. This chain links TRBV9 with TRBJ2-3; D not certain. Deletions cut 0 bases from V and 2 bases from J, with 7 bases between. Per the germline V gene, CDR1 is SGDLS and CDR2 is YYNGEE. The CDR3 covers 14 residues.

This clonotype came up a few times. The chain links TRBV19 to TRBJ1-5; 11 bases agree with TRBD1. Per the germline V gene, CDR1 is LNHDA and CDR2 is SQIVND (reference sequence). The trim removed 5 bases at V and 6 bases at J, leaving 9 bases unmatched. The CDR3 is 16 residues long. The CDR3 bases are TGTGCCAGTAGTCCCCCGCGGGACAGGGGGGTTCAGCCCCAGCATTTT. As protein: CASSPPRDRGVQPQHF.

Ten or more counts support this clonotype. This chain links TRBV6-1 with TRBJ1-1, with D perhaps TRBD1 (5 bases). The CDR3 covers 13 residues. With 8 bases removed from V and 1 base from J, the gap between germline ends came to 11 bases. Germline assignment: CDR1 MNHNS and CDR2 SASEGT. The CDR3 sequence: CASYRQTNTEAFF. In DNA form, the CDR3 reads TGTGCCAGCTACCGACAGACGAACACTGAAGCTTTCTTT.

This chain links TRBV6-2 or TRBV6-3 with TRBJ1-2, with D unresolved. The V gene's germline CDR1 is MNHEY and CDR2 SVGEGT. Trimming shortened V by 3 bases and J by 0 bases, and 11 bases separated the two germline ends. This CDR3 has 15 amino acids. The CDR3 loop is CASSYSQLANYGYTF. Written as DNA, the CDR3 is TGTGCCAGCAGTTATTCCCAGTTAGCTAACTATGGCTACACCTTC.

The chain joins TRBV4-1 to TRBJ2-2; 8 bases line up with TRBD2. The germline gives CDR1 MGHRA, CDR2 YSYEKL. The CDR3 loop spans 15 amino acids. Losses at the gene ends were 4 bases for V and 4 bases for J; bases not matched to a gene: 5. The CDR3 DNA is TGCGCCAGCAGCCGAGGACTAGCAGGCACCGGGGAGCTGTTTTTT. It translates to CASSRGLAGTGELFF.

In the case of this clonotype: The CDR3 ends on some other residue instead of the conserved phenylalanine or tryptophan, so this is likely a read error. This chain connects TRBV30 to TRBJ2-1; the match to TRBD2 covers 8 bases. CDR3 length: 14 amino acids. With V trimmed by 5 bases and J by 0 bases, 3 bases remained unmatched. From germline, CDR1 is GTSNPN and CDR2 SVGIG (reference sequence). The CDR3 protein is CAWGSGSSYNEQFS. The DNA of the CDR3 is TGTGCCTGGGGAAGCGGGAGCTCCTACAATGAGCAGTTCTCC.

This rearrangement joins TRBV5-1 to TRBJ2-7; possibly TRBD2 for D (5 bases). This CDR3 is built from 11 residues. Per germline, CDR1 SGHRS and CDR2 YFSETQ. Trimming removed 3 bases from V and 7 bases from J, with 8 bases in between. The CDR3 loop reads CASSSPGEQYF. The CDR3 coding sequence is TGCGCCAGCAGCTCCCCGGGAGAGCAGTACTTC. The full variable domain, completed using reference TRBV5-1 and TRBJ2-7, is KAGVTQTPRYLIKTRGQQVTLSCSPISGHRSVSWYQQTPGQGLQFLFEYFSETQRNKGNFPGRFSGRQFSNSRSEMNVSTLELGDSALYLCASSSPGEQYFGPGTRLTVT.

This clonotype was recorded at least ten times. The junction differs from germline at one of its ends, possibly a read error. V is TRBV5-1 and J is TRBJ2-5; D may correspond to TRBD1 or TRBD2 (5 bases each). This CDR3 comprises 14 residues. The V gene's germline CDR1 is SGHRS and CDR2 YFSETQ. This CDR3 reads CASSLASGRETQYF. CDR3 sequence (DNA): TGTGCCAGCAGCTTAGCATCGGGGCGAGAGACCCAGTACTTC.

To note about this clonotype: Only one base separates this from a far larger clonotype, so it likely reflects a read error. The CDR3 coding sequence is TGTGCCAGCAGCTTAGACGGCGCCCACTCCTACGAGCAGTACTTC. As protein: CASSLDGAHSYEQYF. The chain has TRBV11-1 and TRBJ2-7; D call uncertain. Trimming removed 1 base from V and 0 bases from J, with 10 bases in between. Germline assignment: CDR1 SGHAT and CDR2 FQDESV (reference sequence). This CDR3 has 15 residues.

In regard to this clonotype: Being one base from a much bigger clone, this may be a read error. The CDR3 region is CASSPDLQSDTQYF. In DNA form, the CDR3 reads TGTGCCAGCAGCCCCGACCTACAATCAGATACGCAGTATTTT. V and J are TRBV11-1 and TRBJ2-3; no definite D call. The germline gives CDR1 SGHAT, CDR2 FQDESV (reference sequence). V was shortened by 5 bases and J by 4 bases, with 13 bases between the two germline ends. This CDR3 comprises 14 residues.

The CDR3 coding sequence is TGTGCCAGCAGCTCCTCGGGACTAGCGGGAGGGTTGGATACGCAGTATTTT. Translation: CASSSSGLAGGLDTQYF. The chain joins TRBV11-3 to TRBJ2-3, with TRBD2 matching over 16 bases. V lost 4 bases and J lost 6; bases outside the gene matches: 7. This CDR3 contains 17 residues. CDR1 and CDR2 from the germline V gene are SGHNT and YENEEA.

This clonotype appeared a few times. This rearrangement joins TRBV29-1 to TRBJ1-2; 7 bases line up with TRBD1. Germline CDR1 SQVTM, CDR2 ANQGSEA. The CDR3 totals 13 residues. V was clipped by 4 bases and J by 5 bases; unmatched bases: 7. The CDR3 here is CSVAPGTEYGYTF. CDR3 DNA: TGCAGCGTTGCCCCCGGGACAGAGTATGGCTACACCTTC. Based on the CDR3 plus reference TRBV29-1 and TRBJ1-2, the full variable domain is SAVISQKPSRDICQRGTSLTIQCQVDSQVTMMFWYRQQPGQSLTLIATANQGSEATYESGFVIDKFPISRPNLTFSTLTVSNMSPEDSSIYLCSVAPGTEYGYTFGSGTRLTVV.

This clonotype was found many times. The chain links TRBV12-3 or TRBV12-4 to TRBJ1-3, with 8 bases identical to TRBD1. The V gene end was trimmed by 5 bases and the J gene end by 0 bases; junction bases not matched to a gene: 3. This CDR3 is built from 15 residues. The DNA for the CDR3 is TGTGCCAGCAGTGGACAGGGATACTCTGGAAACACCATATATTTT. Protein: CASSGQGYSGNTIYF.